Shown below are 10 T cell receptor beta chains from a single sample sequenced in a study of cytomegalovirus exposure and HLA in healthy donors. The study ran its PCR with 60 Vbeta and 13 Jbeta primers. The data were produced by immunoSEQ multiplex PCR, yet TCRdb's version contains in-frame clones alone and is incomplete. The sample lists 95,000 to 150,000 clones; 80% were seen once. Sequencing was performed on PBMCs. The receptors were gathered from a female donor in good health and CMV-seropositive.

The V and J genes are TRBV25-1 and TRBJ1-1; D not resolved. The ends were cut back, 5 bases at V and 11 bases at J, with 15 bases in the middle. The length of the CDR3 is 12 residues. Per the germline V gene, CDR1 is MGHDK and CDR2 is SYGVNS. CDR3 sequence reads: CASSLPPQSAFF. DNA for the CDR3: TGTGCCAGCAGTCTCCCCCCCCAGTCGGCTTTCTTT.

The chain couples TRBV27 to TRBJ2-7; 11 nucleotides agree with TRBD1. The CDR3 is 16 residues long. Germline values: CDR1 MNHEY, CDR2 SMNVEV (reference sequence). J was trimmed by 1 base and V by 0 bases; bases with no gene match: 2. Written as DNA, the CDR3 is TGTGCCAGCAGTTTATCGGGACAGGGGGGGTCCTACGAGCAGTACTTC. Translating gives CASSLSGQGGSYEQYF.

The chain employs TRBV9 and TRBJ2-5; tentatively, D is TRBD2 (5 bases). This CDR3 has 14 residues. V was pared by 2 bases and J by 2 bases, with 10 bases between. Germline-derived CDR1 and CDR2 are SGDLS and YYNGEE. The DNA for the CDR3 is TGTGCCAGCAGCGTCGCCGGGGTTCAAGAGACCCAGTACTTC. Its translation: CASSVAGVQETQYF.

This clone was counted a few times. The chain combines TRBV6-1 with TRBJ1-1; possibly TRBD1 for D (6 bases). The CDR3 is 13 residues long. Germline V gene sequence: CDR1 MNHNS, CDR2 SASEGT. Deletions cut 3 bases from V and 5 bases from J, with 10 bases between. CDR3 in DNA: TGTGCCAGCAGTGATGGGGGGGCAACTGAAGCTTTCTTT. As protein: CASSDGGATEAFF.

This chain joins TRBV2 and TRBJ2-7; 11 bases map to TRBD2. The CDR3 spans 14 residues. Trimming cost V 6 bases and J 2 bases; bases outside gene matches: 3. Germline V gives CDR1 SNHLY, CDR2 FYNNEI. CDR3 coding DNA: TGTGCCAGCAGGGTTAGCGGGGGGGCCTACGAGCAGTACTTC. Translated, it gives CASRVSGGAYEQYF.

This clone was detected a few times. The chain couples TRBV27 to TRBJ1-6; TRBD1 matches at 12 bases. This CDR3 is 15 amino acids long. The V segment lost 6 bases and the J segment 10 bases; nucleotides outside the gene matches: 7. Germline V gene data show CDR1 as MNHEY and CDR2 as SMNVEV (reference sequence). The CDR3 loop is CASRPSGTGGSPLHF. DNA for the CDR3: TGTGCCAGCAGACCCTCCGGGACAGGGGGCTCACCCCTCCACTTT.

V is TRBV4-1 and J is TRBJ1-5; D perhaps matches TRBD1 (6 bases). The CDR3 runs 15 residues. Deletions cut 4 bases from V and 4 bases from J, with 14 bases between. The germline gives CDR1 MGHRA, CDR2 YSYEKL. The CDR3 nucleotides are TGCGCCAGCAGCCTCGAGACAGGTACTAATCAGCCCCAGCATTTT. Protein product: CASSLETGTNQPQHF.

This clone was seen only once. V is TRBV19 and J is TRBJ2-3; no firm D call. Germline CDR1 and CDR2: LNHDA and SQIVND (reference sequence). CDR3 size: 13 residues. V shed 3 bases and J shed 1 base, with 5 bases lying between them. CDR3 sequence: CASSMQGTDTQYF. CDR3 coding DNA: TGTGCCAGTAGTATGCAGGGCACAGATACGCAGTATTTT.

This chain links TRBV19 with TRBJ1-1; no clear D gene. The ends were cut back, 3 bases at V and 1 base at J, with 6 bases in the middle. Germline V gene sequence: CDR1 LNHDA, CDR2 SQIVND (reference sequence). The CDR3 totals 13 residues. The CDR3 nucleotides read TGTGCCAGTAGTATGGGAGGGAACACTGAAGCTTTCTTT. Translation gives CASSMGGNTEAFF.

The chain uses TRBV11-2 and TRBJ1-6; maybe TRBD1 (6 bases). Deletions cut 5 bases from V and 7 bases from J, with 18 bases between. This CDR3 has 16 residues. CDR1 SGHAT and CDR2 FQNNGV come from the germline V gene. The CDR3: CASSVRRPRGNSPLHF. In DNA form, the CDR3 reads TGTGCCAGCAGCGTACGGCGACCGAGGGGGAATTCACCCCTCCACTTT. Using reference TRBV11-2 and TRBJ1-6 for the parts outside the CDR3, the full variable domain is EAGVAQSPRYKIIEKRQSVAFWCNPISGHATLYWYQQILGQGPKLLIQFQNNGVVDDSQLPKDRFSAERLKGVDSTLKIQPAKLEDSAVYLCASSVRRPRGNSPLHFGNGTRLTVT.